The clone carrying this T cell receptor (beta chain) has ten or more counts. Its target is unknown. This entry is derived from a study of T-cell reconstitution after alpha-beta-depleted transplantation in children. Study-level results: T cells produced anew were the main source of T-cell counts and diversity one year after transplant. The study reportedly traced alpha-beta T cells about two months after transplant to several hundred expanded graft clones. Certain patients had high TCRbeta diversity at day 60, and it came from recipient T cells and thymic progenitors that survived.

The length of the CDR3 is 15 residues. Germline values: CDR1 LGHNA, CDR2 YNFKEQ. Trimming took 1 base from V and 3 from J; bases not matched to a gene: 4. The TCRbeta library was prepared with unique molecular identifiers. TCRdb passed the PCR reads through MiXCR, listing each CDR3 protein once. Of hundreds of thousands of distinct CDR3 sequences in the sample, roughly 8.1% were seen once. The origin of this receptor is a male patient aged 2 to 9 who had a stem cell transplant for acute myeloid leukemia, so the T cells may come from the graft donor. Sequencing used PBMCs, mostly from graft donor cells, obtained 360 days after TCRalphabeta/CD19-depleted stem cell transplant. The chain combines TRBV4-2 with TRBJ2-7; 9 bases line up with TRBD2. CDR3 residues: CASSQVAGARYEQYF. Written as DNA, the CDR3 is TGTGCCAGCAGCCAAGTAGCGGGAGCGCGCTACGAGCAGTACTTC.